This T cell receptor (beta chain) was profiled in a study of OX40 agonist ivuxolimab in advanced cancers. Study-level information: Antecedent anti-PD-1, anti-PD-L1 or anti-CTLA-4 therapy was permissible, with around 40% having received some.

With respect to this clone: No antigen is known for it.

The protocol was immunoSEQ multiplex PCR, while the TCRdb copy is restricted to in-frame clones and leaves out a portion. The sample has 65,000 to 90,000 clones; under 95% are singletons. The CDR3 runs 15 residues. V shed 3 bases and J shed 5 bases, with 14 bases lying between them. Germline V lookup: CDR1 SNHLY, CDR2 FYNNEI. The study, taken as a whole, reports: Blood T cells, both CD4+ and CD8+, expanded clonally by week 6 at 0.1 to 3.0 mg/kg.

Sample: CD4+ or CD8+ T cells sorted from blood, taken in a trial of the OX40 agonist ivuxolimab. The receptor's source is an adult with an advanced solid tumor such as melanoma, head and neck, liver or kidney cancer. This chain joins TRBV2 and TRBJ1-5; no firm D call. The CDR3: CASSEGGWADQPQHF. Written as DNA, the CDR3 is TGTGCCAGCAGTGAGGGAGGCTGGGCGGATCAGCCCCAGCATTTT. The full variable domain, in which reference TRBV2 and TRBJ1-5 provide the parts outside the CDR3, is EPEVTQTPSHQVTQMGQEVILRCVPISNHLYFYWYRQILGQKVEFLVSFYNNEISEKSEIFDDQFSVERPDGSNFTLKIRSTKLEDSAMYFCASSEGGWADQPQHFGDGTRLSIL.